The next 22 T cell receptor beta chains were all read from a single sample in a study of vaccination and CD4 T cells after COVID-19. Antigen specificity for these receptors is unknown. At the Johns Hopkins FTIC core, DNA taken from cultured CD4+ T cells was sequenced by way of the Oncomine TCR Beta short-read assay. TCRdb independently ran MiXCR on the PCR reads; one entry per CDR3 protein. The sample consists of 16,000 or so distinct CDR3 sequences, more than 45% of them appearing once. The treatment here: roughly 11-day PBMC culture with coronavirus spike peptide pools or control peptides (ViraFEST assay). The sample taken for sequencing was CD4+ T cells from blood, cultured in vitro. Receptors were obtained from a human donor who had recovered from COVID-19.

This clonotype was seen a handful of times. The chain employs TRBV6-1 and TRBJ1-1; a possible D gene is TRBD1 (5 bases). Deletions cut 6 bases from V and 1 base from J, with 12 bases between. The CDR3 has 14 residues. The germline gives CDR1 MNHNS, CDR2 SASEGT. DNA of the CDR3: TGTGCCAGCAGCCCAGACAGCTGGAACACTGAAGCTTTCTTT. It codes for CASSPDSWNTEAFF.

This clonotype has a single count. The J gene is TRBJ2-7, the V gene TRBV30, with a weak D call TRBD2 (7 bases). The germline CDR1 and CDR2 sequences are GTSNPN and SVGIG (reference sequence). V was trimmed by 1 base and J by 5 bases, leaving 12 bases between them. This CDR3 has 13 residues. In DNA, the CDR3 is TGTGCCTGGAGTGGGGGGGGGGCCCACGAGCAGTACTTC. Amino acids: CAWSGGGAHEQYF.

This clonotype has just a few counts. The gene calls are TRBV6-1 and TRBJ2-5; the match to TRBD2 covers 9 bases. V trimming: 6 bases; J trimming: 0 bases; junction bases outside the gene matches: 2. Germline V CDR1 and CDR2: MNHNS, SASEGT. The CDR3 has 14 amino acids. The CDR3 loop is CASRRLADQETQYF. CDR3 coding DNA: TGTGCCAGCAGGCGACTAGCGGACCAAGAGACCCAGTACTTC.

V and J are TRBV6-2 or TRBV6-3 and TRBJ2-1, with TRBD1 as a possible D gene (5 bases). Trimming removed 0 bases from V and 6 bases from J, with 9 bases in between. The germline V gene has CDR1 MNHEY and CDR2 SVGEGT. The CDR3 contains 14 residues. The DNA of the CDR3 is TGTGCCAGCAGTTACTCGAGGACATTCAATGAGCAGTTCTTC. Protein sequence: CASSYSRTFNEQFF.

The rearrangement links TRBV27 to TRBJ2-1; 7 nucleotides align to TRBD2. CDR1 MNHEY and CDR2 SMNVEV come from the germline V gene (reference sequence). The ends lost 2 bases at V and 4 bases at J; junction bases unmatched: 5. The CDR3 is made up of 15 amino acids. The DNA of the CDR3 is TGTGCCAGCAGTTTAAAGCCTAGCGGATACAATGAGCAGTTCTTC. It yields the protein CASSLKPSGYNEQFF.

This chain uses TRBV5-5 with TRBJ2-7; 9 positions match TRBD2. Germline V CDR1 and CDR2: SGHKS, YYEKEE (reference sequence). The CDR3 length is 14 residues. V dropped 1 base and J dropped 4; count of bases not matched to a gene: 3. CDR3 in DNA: TGTGCCAGCAGCTTGAGCGGGGGGCGGTACGAGCAGTACTTC. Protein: CASSLSGGRYEQYF.

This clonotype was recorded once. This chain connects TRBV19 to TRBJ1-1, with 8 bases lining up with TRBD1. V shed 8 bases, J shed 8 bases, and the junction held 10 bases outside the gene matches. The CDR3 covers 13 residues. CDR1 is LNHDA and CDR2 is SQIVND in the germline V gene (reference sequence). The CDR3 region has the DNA TGTGCCAGTTCGTTGGGGGGGACAGGAGAAGCTTTCTTT. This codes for CASSLGGTGEAFF.

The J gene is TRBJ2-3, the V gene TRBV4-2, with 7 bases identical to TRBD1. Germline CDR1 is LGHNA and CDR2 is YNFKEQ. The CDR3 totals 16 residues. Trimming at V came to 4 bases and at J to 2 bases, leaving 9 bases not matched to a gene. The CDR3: CASSLTAGTVTDTQYF. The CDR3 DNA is TGTGCCAGCAGCCTTACCGCCGGGACAGTCACAGATACGCAGTATTTT.

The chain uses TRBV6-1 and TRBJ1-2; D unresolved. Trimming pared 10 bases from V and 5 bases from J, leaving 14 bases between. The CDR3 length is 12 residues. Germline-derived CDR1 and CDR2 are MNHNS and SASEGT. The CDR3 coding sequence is TGTGCCATCTTGACTGATTTATATGGCTACACCTTC. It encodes CAILTDLYGYTF.

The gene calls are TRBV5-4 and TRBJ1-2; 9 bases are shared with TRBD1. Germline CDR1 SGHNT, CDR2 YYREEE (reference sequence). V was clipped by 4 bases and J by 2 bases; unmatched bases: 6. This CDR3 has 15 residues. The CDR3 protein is CASSTSGQGNYGYTF. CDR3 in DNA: TGTGCCAGCAGCACATCGGGACAGGGAAACTATGGCTACACCTTC. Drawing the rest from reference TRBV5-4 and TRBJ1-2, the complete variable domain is ETGVTQSPTHLIKTRGQQVTLRCSSQSGHNTVSWYQQALGQGPQFIFQYYREEENGRGNFPPRFSGLQFPNYSSELNVNALELDDSALYLCASSTSGQGNYGYTFGSGTRLTVV.

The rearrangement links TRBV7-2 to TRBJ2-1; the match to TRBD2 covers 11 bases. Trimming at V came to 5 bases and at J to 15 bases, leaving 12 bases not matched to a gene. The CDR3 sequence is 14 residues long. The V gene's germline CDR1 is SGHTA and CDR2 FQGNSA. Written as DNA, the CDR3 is TGTGCCAGCAGCCCCGGACTAGCGGGTGGGTTGGCGTTCTTC. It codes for CASSPGLAGGLAFF.

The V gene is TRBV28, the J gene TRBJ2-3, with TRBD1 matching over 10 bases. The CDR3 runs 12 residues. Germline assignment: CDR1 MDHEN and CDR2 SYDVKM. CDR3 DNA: TGTGCGGGACAGGGGAGCACAGATACGCAGTATTTT. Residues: CAGQGSTDTQYF.

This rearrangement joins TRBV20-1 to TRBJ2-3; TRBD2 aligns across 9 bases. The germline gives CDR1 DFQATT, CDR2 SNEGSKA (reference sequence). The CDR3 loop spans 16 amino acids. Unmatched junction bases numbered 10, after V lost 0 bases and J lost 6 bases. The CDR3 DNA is TGCAGTGCTAGAGACCCCAGCGGGGGGCCGAAGGATACGCAGTATTTT. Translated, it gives CSARDPSGGPKDTQYF.

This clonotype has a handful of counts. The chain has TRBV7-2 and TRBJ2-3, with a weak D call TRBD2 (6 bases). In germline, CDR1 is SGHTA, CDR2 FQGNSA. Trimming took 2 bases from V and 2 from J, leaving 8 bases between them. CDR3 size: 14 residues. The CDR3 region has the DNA TGTGCCAGCAGCTTATCGCGGGACACAGATACGCAGTATTTT. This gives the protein CASSLSRDTDTQYF. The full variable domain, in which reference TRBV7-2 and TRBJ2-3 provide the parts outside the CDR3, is GAGVSQSPSNKVTEKGKDVELRCDPISGHTALYWYRQSLGQGLEFLIYFQGNSAPDKSGLPSDRFSAERTGGSVSTLTIQRTQQEDSAVYLCASSLSRDTDTQYFGPGTRLTVL.

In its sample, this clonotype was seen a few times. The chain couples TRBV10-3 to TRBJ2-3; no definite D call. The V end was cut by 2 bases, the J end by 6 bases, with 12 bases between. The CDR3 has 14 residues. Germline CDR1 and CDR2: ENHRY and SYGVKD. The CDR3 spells CAISEESPPDTQYF. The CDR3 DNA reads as TGTGCCATCAGTGAGGAGAGCCCCCCGGATACGCAGTATTTT.

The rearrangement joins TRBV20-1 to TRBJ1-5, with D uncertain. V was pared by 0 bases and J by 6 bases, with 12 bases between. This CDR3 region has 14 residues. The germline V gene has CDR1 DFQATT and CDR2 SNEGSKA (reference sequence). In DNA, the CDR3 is TGCAGTGCTAGAGAAGCTGCTCCGGGTCAGCCCCAGCATTTT. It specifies CSAREAAPGQPQHF.

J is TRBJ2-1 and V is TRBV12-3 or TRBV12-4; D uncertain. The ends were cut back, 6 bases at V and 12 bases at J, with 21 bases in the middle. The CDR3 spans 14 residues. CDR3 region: CASSPSVRLVGQFF. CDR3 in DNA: TGTGCCAGCAGCCCAAGCGTCCGGTTAGTTGGGCAGTTCTTC.

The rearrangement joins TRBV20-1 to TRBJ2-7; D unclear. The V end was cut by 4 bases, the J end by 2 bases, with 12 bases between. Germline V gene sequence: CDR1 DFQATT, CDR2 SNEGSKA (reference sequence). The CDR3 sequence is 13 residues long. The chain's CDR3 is CSATLGGTYEQYF. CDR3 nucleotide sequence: TGCAGTGCTACGCTGGGCGGAACCTACGAGCAGTACTTC.

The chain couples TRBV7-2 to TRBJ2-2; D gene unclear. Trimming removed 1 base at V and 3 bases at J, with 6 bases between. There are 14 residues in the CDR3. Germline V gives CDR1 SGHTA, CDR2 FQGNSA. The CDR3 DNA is TGTGCCAGCAGCTTAGGGGTGGACACCGGGGAGCTGTTTTTT. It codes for CASSLGVDTGELFF.

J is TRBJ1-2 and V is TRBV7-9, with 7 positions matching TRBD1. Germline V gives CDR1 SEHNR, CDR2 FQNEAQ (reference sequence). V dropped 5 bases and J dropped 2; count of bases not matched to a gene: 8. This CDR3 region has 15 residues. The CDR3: CASSTEQGLNYGYTF. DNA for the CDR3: TGTGCCAGCAGCACGGAACAGGGGTTGAACTATGGCTACACCTTC.

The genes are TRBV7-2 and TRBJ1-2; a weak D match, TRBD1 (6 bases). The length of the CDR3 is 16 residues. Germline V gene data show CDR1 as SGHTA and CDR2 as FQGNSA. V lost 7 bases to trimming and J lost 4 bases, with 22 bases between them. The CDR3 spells CASTTQTGTPVYGYTF. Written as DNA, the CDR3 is TGTGCCAGCACCACACAAACAGGGACGCCTGTCTATGGCTACACCTTC.

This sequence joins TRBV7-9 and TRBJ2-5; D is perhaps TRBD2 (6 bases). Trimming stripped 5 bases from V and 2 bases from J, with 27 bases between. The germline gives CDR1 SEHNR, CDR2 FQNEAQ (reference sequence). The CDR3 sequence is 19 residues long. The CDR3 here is CASSPSRGGAGRFQETQYF. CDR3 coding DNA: TGTGCCAGCAGCCCCTCAAGGGGCGGGGCGGGGAGATTTCAAGAGACCCAGTACTTC.